A selection of T cell receptor beta chains follows, all from one sample in a study of identifying expanded T cells in peripheral blood. Only in-frame clones appear in the TCRdb table, and some are missing; sequencing was by immunoSEQ multiplex PCR. The repertoire holds around 80,000 clones, under 90% seen once, with around 3.3% in the top ten. Sequenced input: blood. The receptor set was obtained from a person between 18 and 69 years old in good health. Both conserved end residues are part of each CDR3. Each record gives: V gene, D gene, J gene, clone size, CDR3 DNA, CDR3 protein. A D gene is named only where the DNA matches it firmly. Size is omitted from some rows. Given values are once, few, many or a class for expanded clones.

V gene: TRBV6-6
D gene: TRBD2
J gene: TRBJ2-3
clone size: .
CDR3 DNA: TGTGCCTCTCGACTAATAGCGGGGGGCACAGATACGCAGTATTTT
CDR3 protein: CASRLIAGGTDTQYF

V gene: TRBV6-1
D gene: .
J gene: TRBJ1-4
clone size: .
CDR3 DNA: TGTGCCAGCAGTGAAGGACAGACTAATGAAAAACTGTTTTTT
CDR3 protein: CASSEGQTNEKLFF

V gene: TRBV2
D gene: .
J gene: TRBJ2-7
clone size: .
CDR3 DNA: TGTGCCAGCGTAATGACGGGCGAGCAGTACTTC
CDR3 protein: CASVMTGEQYF

V gene: TRBV5-8
D gene: .
J gene: TRBJ2-1
clone size: .
CDR3 DNA: TGTGCCAGCAGCTTAGCGGGTGCAATCAATGAGCAGTTCTTC
CDR3 protein: CASSLAGAINEQFF

V gene: TRBV5-4
D gene: .
J gene: TRBJ2-2
clone size: .
CDR3 DNA: TGTGCCAGCAGCCCCCGGAACAGGGGAGGCGCGAACACCGGGGAGCTGTTTTTT
CDR3 protein: CASSPRNRGGANTGELFF

V gene: TRBV2
D gene: .
J gene: TRBJ2-7
clone size: .
CDR3 DNA: TGTGCCAGCCTTGTAGAGAGGCCCTACGAGCAGTACTTC
CDR3 protein: CASLVERPYEQYF

V gene: TRBV11-2
D gene: .
J gene: TRBJ1-2
clone size: .
CDR3 DNA: TGTGCCAGCAGCTTAGACAGGACTAACTATGGCTACACCTTC
CDR3 protein: CASSLDRTNYGYTF

V gene: TRBV5-1
D gene: .
J gene: TRBJ2-7
clone size: .
CDR3 DNA: TGCGCCAGCAGTCGGGAACAGGCTTCCTACGAGCAGTACTTC
CDR3 protein: CASSREQASYEQYF

V gene: TRBV10-2
D gene: .
J gene: TRBJ1-2
clone size: few
CDR3 DNA: TGCGCCAGCAGTGAGGGGCAGGGCTATGGCTACACCTTC
CDR3 protein: CASSEGQGYGYTF

V gene: TRBV2
D gene: TRBD1
J gene: TRBJ1-1
clone size: .
CDR3 DNA: TGTGCCAGCAGCCTTGTGACAGGGGGCACTGAAGCTTTCTTT
CDR3 protein: CASSLVTGGTEAFF

V gene: TRBV6-5
D gene: TRBD1
J gene: TRBJ2-2
clone size: .
CDR3 DNA: TGTGCCAGCAGGGCCAAATTGACAGGGGTCGGGGAGCTGTTTTTT
CDR3 protein: CASRAKLTGVGELFF

V gene: TRBV7-3
D gene: .
J gene: TRBJ2-1
clone size: .
CDR3 DNA: TGTGCCAGCAGCTTAGGCCGGGACGTAGGTGAGCAGTTCTTC
CDR3 protein: CASSLGRDVGEQFF

V gene: TRBV6-5
D gene: TRBD1
J gene: TRBJ2-5
clone size: .
CDR3 DNA: TGTGCCAGCAGCCCCGACAGGGATAAGAGAACCCAGTACTTC
CDR3 protein: CASSPDRDKRTQYF

V gene: TRBV5-1
D gene: .
J gene: TRBJ2-7
clone size: .
CDR3 DNA: TGCGCCAGCAGACACTCCGGGGAAGGGTACGAGCAGTACTTC
CDR3 protein: CASRHSGEGYEQYF

V gene: TRBV7-6
D gene: .
J gene: TRBJ1-6
clone size: .
CDR3 DNA: TGTGCCAGCAGCTTAGACCCAACAGTAAATTCACCCCTCCACTTT
CDR3 protein: CASSLDPTVNSPLHF

V gene: TRBV30
D gene: .
J gene: TRBJ1-2
clone size: .
CDR3 DNA: TGTGCCTGGACCATTACCAACTATGGCTACACCTTC
CDR3 protein: CAWTITNYGYTF

V gene: TRBV5-6
D gene: TRBD1
J gene: TRBJ2-1
clone size: .
CDR3 DNA: TGTGCCAGCAGCTTGGCGGGTTGGACAGGTTACGAGTTTAGTGAGCAGTTCTTC
CDR3 protein: CASSLAGWTGYEFSEQFF

V gene: TRBV6-5
D gene: TRBD2
J gene: TRBJ2-5
clone size: .
CDR3 DNA: TGTGCCAGCAGTTACGGCGCGGGGGGGCCGGGAGAGACCCAGTACTTC
CDR3 protein: CASSYGAGGPGETQYF

V gene: TRBV9
D gene: .
J gene: TRBJ1-1
clone size: .
CDR3 DNA: TGTGCCAGCAGCGTAGCACAGGTGAACACTGAAGCTTTCTTT
CDR3 protein: CASSVAQVNTEAFF

V gene: TRBV7-2
D gene: .
J gene: TRBJ1-2
clone size: .
CDR3 DNA: TGTGCCAGCAGCGCCTACAACGTATACACCTTC
CDR3 protein: CASSAYNVYTF

V gene: TRBV6-5
D gene: TRBD2
J gene: TRBJ2-7
clone size: .
CDR3 DNA: TGTGCCTCGAGGACTAGCGGCTACGAGCAGTACTTC
CDR3 protein: CASRTSGYEQYF

V gene: TRBV29-1
D gene: TRBD1
J gene: TRBJ1-2
clone size: .
CDR3 DNA: TGCAGCGTTGAAGATCGGACAGGGGGTCTCGCAACCACGGGCGGCTACACCTTC
CDR3 protein: CSVEDRTGGLATTGGYTF